A selection of T cell receptor beta chains follows, all from one sample in a study of T cell repertoires in cytomegalovirus infection. These receptors have no known antigen. MiXCR, applied by TCRdb to the reads, yields one record per CDR3 protein. This repertoire shows about 900,000 distinct CDR3 sequences, roughly 31% found once; its top ten account for about 14%. Sequencing used cultured CD8+ T cells from PBMCs, obtained from culture after CMV antigen stimulation. These receptors came from a human donor in good health (CMV status not recorded). Some clones in this sample may be carry-over from other donors' samples. Each CDR3 is given with its conserved first and last residue. D genes are given only for firm matches.

>TRBV7-2|.|TRBJ2-1
CASSLGGTNEQFF
>TRBV7-9|TRBD2|TRBJ2-1
CASSSPEVAGGKNEQFF
>TRBV19|TRBD1|TRBJ1-1
CASSMGATGQGTTEAFF
>TRBV5-5|.|TRBJ1-1
CASSWSLTGNTEAFF
>TRBV12-3/TRBV12-4|.|TRBJ1-1
CASSASGTWGPEAFF
>TRBV6-2/TRBV6-3|.|TRBJ1-1
CASSLHPGPEGTEAFF
>TRBV2|TRBD1|TRBJ2-5
CASSQGQGTNETQYF
>TRBV12-5|TRBD1|TRBJ1-2
CASGGGTDHGYTF
>TRBV4-3|.|TRBJ2-1
CASSPLTPRSEQFF
>TRBV24-1|TRBD2|TRBJ2-2
CATSDLRAGPNTGELFF
>TRBV7-2|.|TRBJ1-1
CASSFDGEAMNTEAFF
>TRBV7-2|TRBD2|TRBJ2-3
CASSLSRGDTDTQYF
>TRBV7-6|.|TRBJ2-2
CASSLLAAQNTGELFF
>TRBV19|TRBD1|TRBJ1-1
CASTTRTGPNTEAFF
>TRBV4-1|.|TRBJ1-5
CASSQEGVNQPQHF
>TRBV27|.|TRBJ1-5
CASSTYREDQPQHF
>TRBV6-4|.|TRBJ2-1
CASSDWFDTDNEQFF
>TRBV6-2/TRBV6-3|.|TRBJ2-1
CASSYSKRTDRNEQFF
>TRBV6-5|TRBD2|TRBJ2-3
CASTTGGLDTQYF
>TRBV6-1|TRBD2|TRBJ2-5
CASRTSGAWGETQYF
>TRBV6-5|.|TRBJ1-6
CASGPRSSYNSPLHF
>TRBV28|.|TRBJ2-1
CASSFISDNEQFF
>TRBV6-1|.|TRBJ2-5
CASSEAVAPRRETQYF
>TRBV6-1|.|TRBJ1-4
CASSSKKLFF
>TRBV27|.|TRBJ2-1
CASSLLLGGSYNEQFF
>TRBV7-6|TRBD1|TRBJ1-4
CASSLPGQGPLNEKLFF
>TRBV6-1|.|TRBJ2-3
CASSPFASGGDTQYF
>TRBV19|.|TRBJ2-2
CASATDNAGELFF
>TRBV19|.|TRBJ1-1
CASTYRTSTEAFF
>TRBV20-1|TRBD1|TRBJ2-7
CSARQDRGRSYEQYF
>TRBV7-7|.|TRBJ2-5
CASSAGPGQFDTQYF
>TRBV24-1|.|TRBJ2-1
CATGASGYNEQFF
>TRBV5-1|TRBD1|TRBJ2-1
CASSYPDRYYNEQFF
>TRBV28|.|TRBJ2-3
CASSPRTGTDTQYF
>TRBV12-3/TRBV12-4|TRBD1|TRBJ1-1
CASRQGQMNTEAFF
>TRBV19|TRBD1|TRBJ1-5
CASSKHRGGNQPQHF
>TRBV5-6|TRBD1|TRBJ2-6
CASSLGGQGDFSGANVLTF
>TRBV7-9|TRBD1|TRBJ1-2
CASRKGTGEHF
>TRBV5-6|.|TRBJ2-3
CASSLGVLGSTDTQYF
>TRBV4-2|.|TRBJ1-1
CASSQDPSGGGMNTEAFF
>TRBV12-3/TRBV12-4|.|TRBJ2-2
CASRAGWELFF
>TRBV6-6|.|TRBJ1-6
CASTRYRDRSYNSPLHF
>TRBV6-2/TRBV6-3|TRBD1|TRBJ1-2
CASSYDRVDYGYTF
>TRBV19|.|TRBJ2-3
CASGQFSDTDTQYF